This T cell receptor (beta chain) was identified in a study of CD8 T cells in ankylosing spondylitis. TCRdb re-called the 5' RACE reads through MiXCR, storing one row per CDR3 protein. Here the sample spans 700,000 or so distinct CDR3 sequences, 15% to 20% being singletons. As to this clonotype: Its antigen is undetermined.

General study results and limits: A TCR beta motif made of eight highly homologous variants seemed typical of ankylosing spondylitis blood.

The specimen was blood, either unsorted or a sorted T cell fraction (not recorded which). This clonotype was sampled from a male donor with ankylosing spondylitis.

The CDR3 nucleotides read TGCAGCGCACCGAGACTGGGCGGGAGCTACGAGCAGTACTTC. Its translation is CSAPRLGGSYEQYF. V is TRBV20-1 and J is TRBJ2-7, with TRBD2 matching 7 bases. Germline lookup yields CDR1 DFQATT and CDR2 SNEGSKA (reference sequence). This CDR3 region has 14 residues.